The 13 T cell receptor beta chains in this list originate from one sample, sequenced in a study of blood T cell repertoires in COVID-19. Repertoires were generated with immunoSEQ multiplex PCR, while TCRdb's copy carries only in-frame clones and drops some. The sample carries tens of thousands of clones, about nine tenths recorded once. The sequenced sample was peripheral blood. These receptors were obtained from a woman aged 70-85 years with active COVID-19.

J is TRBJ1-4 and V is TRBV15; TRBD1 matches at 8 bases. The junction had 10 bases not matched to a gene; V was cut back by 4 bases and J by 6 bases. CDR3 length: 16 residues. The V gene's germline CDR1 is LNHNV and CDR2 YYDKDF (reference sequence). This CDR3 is CATSNSDRGTYEKLFF. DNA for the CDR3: TGTGCCACCAGCAATAGCGACAGGGGAACCTATGAAAAACTGTTTTTT.

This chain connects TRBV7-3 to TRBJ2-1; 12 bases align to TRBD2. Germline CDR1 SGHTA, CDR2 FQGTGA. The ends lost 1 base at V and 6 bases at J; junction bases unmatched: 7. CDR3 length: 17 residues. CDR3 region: CASSLIAGTSGFNEQFF. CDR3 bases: TGTGCCAGCAGCTTAATAGCGGGGACTAGCGGGTTCAATGAGCAGTTCTTC.

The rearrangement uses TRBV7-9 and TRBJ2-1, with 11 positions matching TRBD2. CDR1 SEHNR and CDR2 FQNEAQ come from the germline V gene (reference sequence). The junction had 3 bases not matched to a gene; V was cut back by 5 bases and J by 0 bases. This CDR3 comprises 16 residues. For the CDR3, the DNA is TGTGCCAGCAGCCCAACTAGCGGGAGCTCCTACAATGAGCAGTTCTTC. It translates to CASSPTSGSSYNEQFF. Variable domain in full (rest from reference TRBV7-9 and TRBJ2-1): DTGVSQNPRHKITKRGQNVTFRCDPISEHNRLYWYRQTLGQGPEFLTYFQNEAQLEKSRLLSDRFSAERPKGSFSTLEIQRTEQGDSAMYLCASSPTSGSSYNEQFFGPGTRLTVL.

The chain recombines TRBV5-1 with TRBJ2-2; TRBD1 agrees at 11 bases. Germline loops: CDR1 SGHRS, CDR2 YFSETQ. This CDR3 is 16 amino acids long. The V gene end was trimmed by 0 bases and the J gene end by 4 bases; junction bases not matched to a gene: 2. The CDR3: CASSLVGTGGTGELFF. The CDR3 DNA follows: TGCGCCAGCAGCTTGGTGGGGACAGGGGGCACCGGGGAGCTGTTTTTT. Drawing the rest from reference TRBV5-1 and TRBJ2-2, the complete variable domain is KAGVTQTPRYLIKTRGQQVTLSCSPISGHRSVSWYQQTPGQGLQFLFEYFSETQRNKGNFPGRFSGRQFSNSRSEMNVSTLELGDSALYLCASSLVGTGGTGELFFGEGSRLTVL.

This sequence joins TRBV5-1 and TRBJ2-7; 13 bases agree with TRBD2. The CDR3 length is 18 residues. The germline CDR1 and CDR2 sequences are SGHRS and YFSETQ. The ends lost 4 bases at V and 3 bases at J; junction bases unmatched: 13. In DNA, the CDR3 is TGCGCCAGCAGCCCTGAGGGACTAGCGGGAAAAGGGGGCTACGAGCAGTACTTC. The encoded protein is CASSPEGLAGKGGYEQYF.

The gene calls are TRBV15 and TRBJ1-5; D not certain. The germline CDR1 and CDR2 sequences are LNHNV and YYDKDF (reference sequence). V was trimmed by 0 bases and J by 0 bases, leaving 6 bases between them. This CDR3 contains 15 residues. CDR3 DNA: TGTGCCACCAGCAGAGATAGACATAGCAATCAGCCCCAGCATTTT. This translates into CATSRDRHSNQPQHF.

CDR3 DNA sequence: TGTGCCAGCCTTTCTCCGGGGGGCCAAACCAACTATGGCTACACCTTC. This sequence encodes CASLSPGGQTNYGYTF. The rearrangement links TRBV28 to TRBJ1-2; D perhaps matches TRBD1 (6 bases). V was cut by 8 bases and J by 2 bases, with 21 bases left in between. This CDR3 is built from 16 residues. The germline gives CDR1 MDHEN, CDR2 SYDVKM.

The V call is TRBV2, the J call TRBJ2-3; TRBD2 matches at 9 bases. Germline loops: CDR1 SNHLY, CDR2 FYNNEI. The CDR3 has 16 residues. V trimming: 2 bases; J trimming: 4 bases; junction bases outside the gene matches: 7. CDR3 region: CASSEQLAGRADTQYF. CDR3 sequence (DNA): TGTGCCAGCAGTGAACAGCTAGCGGGGCGTGCAGATACGCAGTATTTT.

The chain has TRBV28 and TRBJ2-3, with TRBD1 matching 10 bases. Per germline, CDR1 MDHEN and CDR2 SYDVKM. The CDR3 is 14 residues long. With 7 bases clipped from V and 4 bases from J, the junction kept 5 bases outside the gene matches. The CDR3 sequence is CASTQGQGSDTQYF. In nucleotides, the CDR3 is TGTGCCAGCACCCAGGGACAGGGGTCAGATACGCAGTATTTT.

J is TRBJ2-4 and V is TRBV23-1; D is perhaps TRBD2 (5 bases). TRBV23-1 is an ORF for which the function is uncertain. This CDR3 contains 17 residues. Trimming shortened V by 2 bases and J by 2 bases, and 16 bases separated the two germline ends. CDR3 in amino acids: CASSQGVPRETKNIQYF. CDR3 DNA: TGCGCCAGCAGTCAAGGGGTTCCAAGGGAGACCAAAAACATTCAGTACTTC.

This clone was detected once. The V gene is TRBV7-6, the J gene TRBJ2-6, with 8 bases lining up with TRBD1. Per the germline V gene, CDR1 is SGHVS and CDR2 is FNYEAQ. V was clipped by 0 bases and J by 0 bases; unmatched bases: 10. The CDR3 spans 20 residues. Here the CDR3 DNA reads TGTGCCAGCAGCTTAGCAGGAGGCAGGGGGCGAAGCTCTGGGGCCAACGTCCTGACTTTC. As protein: CASSLAGGRGRSSGANVLTF.

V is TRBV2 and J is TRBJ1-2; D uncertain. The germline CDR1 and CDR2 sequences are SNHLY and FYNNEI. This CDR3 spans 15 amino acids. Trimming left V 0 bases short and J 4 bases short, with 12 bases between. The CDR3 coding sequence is TGTGCCAGCAGTGAAGCGCCCCACAGACGCTATGGCTACACCTTC. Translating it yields CASSEAPHRRYGYTF.

Here the CDR3 DNA reads TGTGCCAGTAGTGGGGCGGGAGACGAGCAGTACTTC. It encodes CASSGAGDEQYF. The chain joins TRBV19 to TRBJ2-7; 7 nucleotides agree with TRBD2. This CDR3 contains 12 residues. Per the germline V gene, CDR1 is LNHDA and CDR2 is SQIVND (reference sequence). V shed 5 bases, J shed 5 bases, and the junction held 3 bases outside the gene matches.